The entry that follows covers one T cell receptor beta chain sequence. Its antigen is unknown. Losses at the gene ends were 4 bases for V and 5 bases for J; bases not matched to a gene: 9. Germline lookup yields CDR1 SGHTS and CDR2 YDEGEE. There are 15 residues in the CDR3. The record originates from a study of OX40 agonist ivuxolimab in advanced cancers. The wider study: Participants, about 83% male, averaged roughly 60 years of age, ranging from 23 to 79.

Generated by immunoSEQ multiplex PCR, the TCRdb table keeps only in-frame clones and is missing some. The data hold roughly 50,000 clones, with 65% to 80% observed a single time. Study outcomes and limitations: On average, a greater number of expanded clones characterised CD8+ T cells relative to CD4+. Antigen specificity of clonally expanded peripheral T cells was not established. Within 6 weeks, CD4+ and CD8+ blood T cells expanded clonally at 0.1 to 3.0 mg/kg.

The sample here was CD4+ or CD8+ T cells sorted from blood, taken in a trial of the OX40 agonist ivuxolimab. The receptor was derived from an adult with an advanced solid tumor such as melanoma, head and neck, liver or kidney cancer. V and J are TRBV5-8 and TRBJ1-1; 9 bases agree with TRBD1. CDR3: CASSPRDRDRTEAFF. In DNA form, the CDR3 reads TGTGCCAGCAGCCCCCGGGACAGGGATAGAACTGAAGCTTTCTTT.